Below, 32 T cell receptor beta chains from the same sample are listed, as sequenced in a study of shared clonotypes between healthy human individuals. Generated by immunoSEQ multiplex PCR, the TCRdb table keeps only in-frame clones and is missing some. The table has hundreds of thousands of clones, around 74% seen once. Sequencing input: memory CD4+ T cells sorted from blood. The subset is: CD45RA-negative fraction. Receptors were obtained from a young woman in good health.

V usage is TRBV30 and J usage is TRBJ2-3; 7 nucleotides match TRBD2. The CDR3 has 14 amino acids. Germline V gene sequence: CDR1 GTSNPN, CDR2 SVGIG (reference sequence). After removal of 3 bases from V and 4 bases from J, the junction contained 7 bases not matched to a gene. The CDR3 reads CAWSVSGRADTQYF. CDR3 coding DNA: TGTGCCTGGAGCGTTTCAGGGAGGGCAGATACGCAGTATTTT.

A few counts support this clone. This chain connects TRBV10-1 to TRBJ2-2, with unresolved D. Germline lookup yields CDR1 WNHNN and CDR2 SYGVQD (reference sequence). V was trimmed by 4 bases and J by 6 bases, leaving 6 bases between them. CDR3 size: 12 residues. CDR3 coding DNA: TGCGCCAGCAGTGGGTCCCCCGGGGAGCTGTTTTTT. Amino acids: CASSGSPGELFF.

The genes are TRBV5-1 and TRBJ2-5; D gene ambiguous. The CDR3 has 12 amino acids. V was clipped by 2 bases and J by 0 bases, with 2 bases between them. Germline V gene data show CDR1 as SGHRS and CDR2 as YFSETQ. CDR3 protein: CASSFYQETQYF. DNA of the CDR3: TGCGCCAGCAGCTTTTACCAAGAGACCCAGTACTTC.

V usage is TRBV28 and J usage is TRBJ1-1; D is unclear. Germline CDR1 MDHEN, CDR2 SYDVKM. The CDR3 covers 11 residues. V dropped 5 bases and J dropped 10 bases, with 11 bases sitting between them. CDR3 coding DNA: TGTGCCAGCAGTGCCTTCGGCGGAGCTTTCTTT. Its protein product is CASSAFGGAFF.

This chain connects TRBV7-9 to TRBJ1-5; maybe TRBD1 (5 bases). Trimming removed 5 bases at V and 4 bases at J, with 18 bases between. Germline V CDR1 and CDR2: SEHNR, FQNEAQ (reference sequence). The CDR3 runs to 16 residues. The CDR3 nucleotides are TGTGCCAGCAGCCCTGGTGGGCAGGGTTGGAATCAGCCCCAGCATTTT. Protein product: CASSPGGQGWNQPQHF.

This chain joins TRBV5-1 and TRBJ2-2; the match to TRBD2 covers 7 bases. The ends lost 2 bases at V and 0 bases at J; junction bases unmatched: 10. The CDR3 runs to 18 residues. The germline V gene has CDR1 SGHRS and CDR2 YFSETQ. CDR3 amino acids: CASSLRSAGPSNTGELFF. The CDR3 DNA follows: TGCGCCAGCAGCTTAAGGTCAGCGGGACCTTCGAACACCGGGGAGCTGTTTTTT. Combining the CDR3 with reference TRBV5-1 and TRBJ2-2 gives the whole variable domain KAGVTQTPRYLIKTRGQQVTLSCSPISGHRSVSWYQQTPGQGLQFLFEYFSETQRNKGNFPGRFSGRQFSNSRSEMNVSTLELGDSALYLCASSLRSAGPSNTGELFFGEGSRLTVL.

The chain employs TRBV7-9 and TRBJ1-5; unclear D gene. Between the trimmed V and J ends, which lost 1 base and 7 bases, there was a span of 8 bases. The CDR3 loop spans 13 amino acids. The germline V gene encodes CDR1 SEHNR and CDR2 FQNEAQ (reference sequence). The CDR3 region is CASSLDGRQPQHF. The CDR3 DNA is TGTGCCAGCAGCTTAGACGGGCGGCAGCCCCAGCATTTT.

The chain carries TRBV5-1 and TRBJ2-7, with D possibly being TRBD1 (6 bases). The CDR3 covers 15 residues. Per germline, CDR1 SGHRS and CDR2 YFSETQ. V gave up 3 bases and J gave up 0 bases, with 13 bases separating them. The CDR3 nucleotides are TGCGCCAGCAGCTGGGGACATGAGAGCTCCTACGAGCAGTACTTC. It yields the protein CASSWGHESSYEQYF.

This clone appeared once. The chain's CDR3 is CASSEFLAGVGEQFF. The CDR3 DNA reads as TGTGCCAGCAGTGAGTTTCTAGCGGGAGTCGGTGAGCAGTTCTTC. V and J are TRBV6-1 and TRBJ2-1; 10 nucleotides match TRBD2. The CDR3 extends over 15 amino acids. CDR1 is MNHNS and CDR2 is SASEGT in the germline V gene. V lost 3 bases, J lost 9 bases, and 8 bases stayed unmatched.

V is TRBV28 and J is TRBJ1-5; D remains ambiguous. The CDR3 extends over 11 amino acids. Trimming took off 1 base at V and 14 bases at J, with 9 bases between the two ends. Germline CDR1 and CDR2: MDHEN and SYDVKM. For the CDR3, the DNA is TGTGCCAGCAGTTTATTGGGCCAGGAGCATTTT. It specifies CASSLLGQEHF. The entire variable domain, with the rest obtained from reference TRBV28 and TRBJ1-5, is as follows: DVKVTQSSRYLVKRTGEKVFLECVQDMDHENMFWYRQDPGLGLRLIYFSYDVKMKEKGDIPEGYSVSREKKERFSLILESASTNQTSMYLCASSLLGQEHFGDGTRLSIL.

This chain joins TRBV28 and TRBJ2-4; perhaps TRBD2 as D (6 bases). V lost 7 bases to trimming and J lost 0 bases, with 16 bases between them. The CDR3 spans 16 residues. Germline-derived CDR1 and CDR2 are MDHEN and SYDVKM. DNA for the CDR3: TGTGCCAGCATGCCCGGAGGGCCCCTAGCCAAAAACATTCAGTACTTC. Protein: CASMPGGPLAKNIQYF.

In the case of this clone: Its ends do not fully match the called genes, so a read error is possible. This chain joins TRBV5-1 and TRBJ1-5; D not resolved. This CDR3 is 13 amino acids long. Germline values: CDR1 SGHRS, CDR2 YFSETQ. Written as DNA, the CDR3 is TGCGCCAGCCGCTTTGGGAGTAATCAGCCCCAGCATTTT. It codes for CASRFGSNQPQHF.

The chain employs TRBV7-7 and TRBJ1-4; no clear D gene. Trimming stripped 0 bases from V and 4 bases from J, with 9 bases between. The CDR3 loop spans 15 amino acids. The germline V gene encodes CDR1 SSHAT and CDR2 FNYEAQ (reference sequence). CDR3 nucleotides: TGTGCCAGCAGCTTAGCGCGAGGGAGTAATGAAAAACTGTTTTTT. It encodes CASSLARGSNEKLFF.

This clone has just a few counts. The chain employs TRBV5-1 and TRBJ2-2; 9 nucleotides match TRBD2. V trimming: 4 bases; J trimming: 4 bases; junction bases outside the gene matches: 5. Germline values: CDR1 SGHRS, CDR2 YFSETQ. This CDR3 contains 15 residues. The CDR3 sequence: CASSPSGTLTGELFF. CDR3 DNA: TGCGCCAGCAGCCCTAGCGGGACCCTCACCGGGGAGCTGTTTTTT.

The chain uses TRBV5-1 and TRBJ2-5; the D gene is possibly TRBD2 (6 bases). From germline, CDR1 is SGHRS and CDR2 YFSETQ. The CDR3 is made up of 16 amino acids. V dropped 0 bases and J dropped 2 bases, with 14 bases sitting between them. This CDR3 reads CASSLAGSSGQETQYF. The CDR3 coding sequence is TGCGCCAGCAGCTTGGCCGGGAGTTCCGGGCAAGAGACCCAGTACTTC.

The rearrangement links TRBV4-1 to TRBJ2-3; D is unresolved. Germline loops: CDR1 MGHRA, CDR2 YSYEKL. V gave up 1 base and J gave up 7 bases, with 15 bases separating them. The length of the CDR3 is 15 residues. CDR3 bases: TGCGCCAGCAGCCAAGCTCCGTCGGCACCCTATACGCAGTATTTT. It encodes CASSQAPSAPYTQYF.

V and J are TRBV28 and TRBJ2-5; 9 bases line up with TRBD2. This CDR3 comprises 15 residues. Germline-derived CDR1 and CDR2 are MDHEN and SYDVKM. V dropped 6 bases and J dropped 5; count of bases not matched to a gene: 10. DNA for the CDR3: TGTGCCAGCAGGGGTGGCGGGAGGGCCGGGGAGACCCAGTACTTC. It translates to CASRGGGRAGETQYF.

This clone has a handful of counts. The sample holds other DNA sequences that translate to the same CDR3. V and J are TRBV5-1 and TRBJ2-1, with 9 bases that match TRBD2. The trim removed 4 bases at V and 4 bases at J, leaving 6 bases unmatched. The CDR3 covers 15 residues. In germline, CDR1 is SGHRS, CDR2 YFSETQ. For the CDR3, the DNA is TGCGCCAGCAGCACCTCTAGCGGGGCTTACAATGAGCAGTTCTTC. Translation gives CASSTSSGAYNEQFF.

The chain has TRBV28 and TRBJ2-7; D is unclear. Trimming shortened V by 2 bases and J by 3 bases, and 14 bases separated the two germline ends. In germline, CDR1 is MDHEN, CDR2 SYDVKM. CDR3 size: 15 residues. The CDR3 here is CASSLGSARDYEQYF. The CDR3 nucleotides read TGTGCCAGCAGTTTAGGGTCCGCTCGCGACTACGAGCAGTACTTC.

The chain links TRBV7-2 to TRBJ2-7; unclear D gene. The CDR3 has 13 residues. V dropped 5 bases and J dropped 0 bases, with 8 bases sitting between them. CDR1 is SGHTA, CDR2 FQGNSA, per germline. In DNA form, the CDR3 reads TGTGCCAGCAGCAATTACCTCTCCTACGAGCAGTACTTC. This sequence encodes CASSNYLSYEQYF.

In this sample, this clone turned up once. The chain has TRBV15 and TRBJ2-1; D gene ambiguous. From germline, CDR1 is LNHNV and CDR2 YYDKDF (reference sequence). Deletions cut 0 bases from V and 8 bases from J, with 11 bases between. This CDR3 spans 14 amino acids. The CDR3 nucleotides read TGTGCCACCAGCAGAGAAGCGAAGCTCCATGAGCAGTTCTTC. This sequence encodes CATSREAKLHEQFF.

The chain joins TRBV19 to TRBJ2-7, with 9 bases fitting TRBD1. Losses at the gene ends were 5 bases for V and 4 bases for J; bases not matched to a gene: 12. Germline loops: CDR1 LNHDA, CDR2 SQIVND (reference sequence). The CDR3 length is 16 residues. The CDR3 spells CASSLSGTGNWYEQYF. Written as DNA, the CDR3 is TGTGCCAGTAGTCTTTCCGGGACAGGGAACTGGTACGAGCAGTACTTC.

This chain joins TRBV7-2 and TRBJ2-1, with D unclear. This CDR3 has 15 amino acids. Looked up from germline, CDR1 is SGHTA and CDR2 is FQGNSA. V was cut by 1 base and J by 2 bases, with 9 bases left in between. The CDR3 loop is CASSLVALTYNEQFF. CDR3 DNA: TGTGCCAGCAGCTTAGTGGCTTTAACCTACAATGAGCAGTTCTTC.

This chain links TRBV5-6 with TRBJ1-4, with 12 bases lining up with TRBD1. This CDR3 has 15 amino acids. The trim removed 5 bases at V and 7 bases at J, leaving 6 bases unmatched. Germline CDR1 reads SGHDT; CDR2 reads YYEEEE. The CDR3 DNA is TGTGCCAGCAGTCGGGACAGGGGGCTTATTGAAAAACTGTTTTTT. Its protein is CASSRDRGLIEKLFF.

The rearrangement joins TRBV2 to TRBJ2-3; 11 bases map to TRBD2. CDR1 is SNHLY and CDR2 is FYNNEI in the germline V gene. V lost 6 bases and J lost 2; bases outside the gene matches: 4. The CDR3 extends over 15 amino acids. The CDR3 nucleotides read TGTGCCAGCAGGTTACTAGCGGGAGTCACAGATACGCAGTATTTT. Translated, it gives CASRLLAGVTDTQYF.

The chain recombines TRBV25-1 with TRBJ2-7; 9 nucleotides align to TRBD1. Germline-derived CDR1 and CDR2 are MGHDK and SYGVNS. V gave up 4 bases and J gave up 7 bases; unmatched junction bases: 8. The CDR3 sequence is 14 residues long. This CDR3 reads CASSAGQGREEQYF. The CDR3 DNA follows: TGTGCCAGCAGTGCCGGACAGGGGCGGGAGGAGCAGTACTTC.

V gene TRBV5-1 combines with J gene TRBJ2-5; 11 bases map to TRBD2. Germline loops: CDR1 SGHRS, CDR2 YFSETQ. This CDR3 comprises 19 residues. V gave up 2 bases and J gave up 2 bases; unmatched junction bases: 14. DNA of the CDR3: TGCGCCAGCAGCTTTAGAACTAGCGGGAGTTTTAACCCGCAAGAGACCCAGTACTTC. As protein: CASSFRTSGSFNPQETQYF.

This chain uses TRBV6-5 with TRBJ1-2; a possible D gene is TRBD1 (5 bases). The germline V and J ends were trimmed by 7 bases and 5 bases, with 14 bases remaining between them. The CDR3 runs to 13 residues. Germline V gene data show CDR1 as MNHEY and CDR2 as SVGAGI. CDR3 region: CASTPFRGYGYTF. In DNA form, the CDR3 reads TGTGCCAGCACCCCCTTCCGGGGGTATGGCTACACCTTC.

This chain uses TRBV27 with TRBJ2-3, with unresolved D. Germline CDR1 reads MNHEY; CDR2 reads SMNVEV (reference sequence). This CDR3 contains 13 residues. With 6 bases removed from V and 0 bases from J, the gap between germline ends came to 7 bases. This chain's CDR3 is CASRGSSTDTQYF. CDR3 nucleotides: TGTGCCAGCAGGGGGTCTAGCACAGATACGCAGTATTTT.

This rearrangement joins TRBV30 to TRBJ2-3, with 12 bases identical to TRBD2. CDR1 is GTSNPN, CDR2 SVGIG, per germline (reference sequence). V was clipped by 7 bases and J by 5 bases; unmatched bases: 7. The CDR3 covers 14 residues. CDR3 in amino acids: CASILAGGGDTQYF. CDR3 sequence (DNA): TGTGCCTCCATTCTAGCGGGAGGGGGAGATACGCAGTATTTT.

The chain combines TRBV7-2 with TRBJ2-7; D remains unclear. Trimming took 8 bases from V and 0 from J, leaving 17 bases between them. CDR1 SGHTA and CDR2 FQGNSA come from the germline V gene. The CDR3 extends over 15 amino acids. DNA of the CDR3: TGTGCCAGCGGGTCCAGTATAGGCTTCTCCTACGAGCAGTACTTC. It translates to CASGSSIGFSYEQYF.

The rearrangement links TRBV28 to TRBJ1-1; maybe TRBD1 (5 bases). The ends were cut back, 10 bases at V and 8 bases at J, with 17 bases in the middle. Germline V lookup: CDR1 MDHEN, CDR2 SYDVKM. The CDR3 spans 12 residues. In nucleotides, the CDR3 is TGTGCCACTAAAACCGGGACGGGAGAAGCTTTCTTT. This codes for CATKTGTGEAFF.